This T cell receptor (beta chain) comes out of a study of post-analysis software for immune sequencing data. Study context: In terms of disease course, relapsing-remitting, secondary progressive and progressive-relapsing multiple sclerosis were included. Study-level findings and limits: In patients, roughly 5 TRBV segments were more frequent than in controls, with TRBV5-6, TRBV5-1 and TRBV20-1 among them. Patients with multiple sclerosis recorded significantly lower normalized Chao1 diversity than controls, the study found. Pronounced co-clustering by F measure was evident among identically batched samples.

Every TCR beta cDNA library bore unique molecular identifiers. Each sample of roughly 0.85 to 11 million input T cells yielded roughly 500,000 cDNA molecules, so each molecule approximated one T cell. TCRdb ran MiXCR on the PCR reads and lists one entry per CDR3 protein. The sample records roughly 800,000 distinct CDR3 sequences, around 50% being singletons. For this clonotype: The antigen remains undetermined.

CDR1 and CDR2 (germline): SEHNR, FQNEAQ (reference sequence). The CDR3 contains 13 residues. Trimming removed 0 bases at V and 9 bases at J, with 9 bases between. Sample: blood. The rearrangement links TRBV7-9 to TRBJ2-1; D call uncertain. This sequence was found in a girl aged 5 to 17 with multiple sclerosis. In DNA form, the CDR3 reads TGTGCCAGCAGCTTAGCGCTAGGTACTGAGCAGTTCTTC. Protein: CASSLALGTEQFF.